The rows below give T cell receptor beta chains drawn from one sample of a study of T cell changes during pregnancy in multiple sclerosis. Clones were sequenced by immunoSEQ multiplex PCR, and TCRdb holds only the in-frame ones, with some missing. The sample contains approximately 130,000 clones, approximately 96% of which appear only once. Sample: peripheral blood, taken after pregnancy. These receptors all come from a female donor with multiple sclerosis, enrolled in a pregnancy study. Both conserved end residues are part of each CDR3. A D gene is named only where the DNA matches it firmly. The size field is filled for only some rows; it gives once, few, many or a size class.

J	D	V	size	DNA	CDR3
TRBJ1-3	NA	TRBV10-3	NA	TGTGCCATCAGTGAGTCATGGGGCCAGACCTCTGGAAACACCATATATTTT	CAISESWGQTSGNTIYF
TRBJ2-4	NA	TRBV9	NA	TGTGCCAGCAGCGTCCCCTATAGCGGCGTCCGGGAAAACATTCAGTACTTC	CASSVPYSGVRENIQYF
TRBJ1-5	NA	TRBV6-1	NA	TGTGCCAGCAGTGAATTTGGGGCCAGCAATCAGCCCCAGCATTTT	CASSEFGASNQPQHF
TRBJ2-1	TRBD2	TRBV6-5	NA	TGTGCCAGCAGTTACTCTGGAGCGGGAGGTGATAATGAGCAGTTCTTC	CASSYSGAGGDNEQFF
TRBJ1-2	TRBD1	TRBV19	NA	TGTGCCACCCGGACAGGCTATGGCTACACCTTC	CATRTGYGYTF
TRBJ1-3	TRBD1	TRBV14	NA	TGTGCCAGCAGCCAGAGGACAGGGGGCTTTGGAAACACCATATATTTT	CASSQRTGGFGNTIYF
TRBJ2-2	NA	TRBV7-9	once	TGTGCCAGCAGCTCAGTGCAGCGGACGAACACCGGGGAGCTGTTTTTT	CASSSVQRTNTGELFF
TRBJ2-1	TRBD2	TRBV6-6	NA	TGTGCCAGCAGTTACCCCCCACTAGCGGGAGCCAATGAGCAGTTCTTC	CASSYPPLAGANEQFF
TRBJ2-5	NA	TRBV7-8	once	TGTGCCAGCAGCTTAGGAGTGCTTAAAGAGACCCAGTACTTC	CASSLGVLKETQYF
TRBJ2-1	TRBD1	TRBV27	NA	TGTGCCAGCAGTTTAGGACAGGGGGGGAATGAGCAGTTCTTC	CASSLGQGGNEQFF
TRBJ2-1	NA	TRBV27	once	TGTGCCAGCAGTTTAGCGACTAGTAGGTCCTACAATGAGCAGTTCTTC	CASSLATSRSYNEQFF
TRBJ2-3	TRBD2	TRBV5-1	NA	TGCGCCAGCAGCTCGGGGGGGACTACCGATACGCAGTATTTT	CASSSGGTTDTQYF
TRBJ2-6	TRBD2	TRBV7-3	once	TGTGCCAGCAGCTTGGTGGAGCGGGAGGGACTGGCTGGGGCCAACGTCCTGACTTTC	CASSLVEREGLAGANVLTF
TRBJ2-1	NA	TRBV2	NA	TGTGCCAGCAGCATACCGGGATCCGCGAGGAATGAGCAGTTCTTC	CASSIPGSARNEQFF
TRBJ2-3	NA	TRBV27	NA	TGTGCCAGCAGTTTTGGAGGGGGCTGGACAGATACGCAGTATTTT	CASSFGGGWTDTQYF
TRBJ1-1	NA	TRBV6-5	NA	TGTGCCAGCAGTTACTCGCGCGGGAACACTGAAGCTTTCTTT	CASSYSRGNTEAFF
TRBJ1-1	NA	TRBV5-4	NA	TGTGCCAGCAGCTCAATGACAGCTTTGAACACTGAAGCTTTCTTT	CASSSMTALNTEAFF